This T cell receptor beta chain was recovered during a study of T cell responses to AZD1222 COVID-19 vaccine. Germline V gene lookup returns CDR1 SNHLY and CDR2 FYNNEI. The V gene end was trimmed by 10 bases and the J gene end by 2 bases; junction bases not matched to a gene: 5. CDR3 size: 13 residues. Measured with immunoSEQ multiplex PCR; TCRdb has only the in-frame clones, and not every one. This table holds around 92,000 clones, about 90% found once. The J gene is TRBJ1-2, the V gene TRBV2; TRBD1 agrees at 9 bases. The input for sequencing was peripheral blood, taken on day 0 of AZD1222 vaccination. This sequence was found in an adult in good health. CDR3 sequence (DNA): TGTGCCACGAGACAGGGGGAGAACTATGGCTACACCTTC. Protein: CATRQGENYGYTF.